The source of this T cell receptor beta chain is a study of T cell responses to AZD1222 COVID-19 vaccine. Study information: Pooled together were second doses at about 4 or about 12 weeks. Study conclusions and caveats: A mostly white British donor set with more females was recruited, and clonal diversity was possibly underestimated. Repertoires were collected only later (after the peak T cell response had occurred). Baseline antibody screening turned up just six seropositive AZD1222 recipients.

Looked up from germline, CDR1 is LGHDT and CDR2 is YNNKEL (reference sequence). The ends lost 1 base at V and 7 bases at J; junction bases unmatched: 4. This CDR3 region has 15 residues. The method was immunoSEQ multiplex PCR; TCRdb's version includes in-frame clones alone and lacks a portion of them. Of more than 50,000 clones in the sample, about 90% are singletons; the top ten hold under 6.5%. On this clone itself: Its target is not known.

The source of this sequence is an adult in good health. The chain recombines TRBV3-1 (or the pseudogene TRBV3-2) with TRBJ1-6, with 7 bases identical to TRBD1. The input for sequencing was peripheral blood, taken on day 0 of AZD1222 vaccination. CDR3 nucleotide sequence: TGTGCCAGCAGCCAAGGGGACAGCCAAAATTCACCCCTCCACTTT. It codes for CASSQGDSQNSPLHF.